This T cell receptor (beta chain) was retrieved from a study of shared clonotypes between healthy human individuals. In the study overall: CD4 naive and CD4 memory each took three plates per donor, while CD8 naive took two and CD8 memory one.

A CD45RA-negative memory subset and a CD45RA+ naive subset were separated from the CD4+ cells. Study-level points and caveats: Lower generation probabilities were found for non-shared clonotypes than for those shared by all four donors. What naive subsets generally showed was a larger estimated richness than memory subsets showed.

Data came from immunoSEQ multiplex PCR; TCRdb stores just in-frame clones and leaves some out. This sample has about 2.3 million clones; under 95% occur once, and the top ten carry more than 0.35%. Comment on this clone: The antigen remains undetermined.

Sample: naive CD4+ T cells from PBMCs. The subset here: CD45RA+ positively selected. This receptor was taken from a man aged 18 to 35 in good health. Some clones in this sample may be carry-over from other donors' samples.

CDR3 protein: CASSAGLYNEQFF. In DNA form, the CDR3 reads TGTGCCAGCAGCGCGGGACTATACAATGAGCAGTTCTTC. This chain joins TRBV7-2 and TRBJ2-1; 7 bases line up with TRBD2. CDR1 and CDR2 (germline): SGHTA, FQGNSA. V shed 5 bases, J shed 4 bases, and the junction held 2 bases outside the gene matches. The CDR3 totals 13 residues.